The subject of this entry is one TCR beta chain. Its cognate antigen is unknown. The data originate from a study of cytotoxic CD8 clonotypes in ibrutinib-treated CLL. Turning to the study itself: Complete response was seen in 2 patients and partial in 24; about twelve progressed and roughly 14 stayed remitted after a median approximately 70 months. Per sample, productive templates averaged about 240,000 and productive rearrangements averaged approximately 90,000. Study findings and constraints: The study found public clonotypes uncommon, contracting or stable on treatment. Clonality measured at baseline exceeded age-matched healthy donors, tracking circulating CD8+ T-cell counts.

Sequencing was performed with immunoSEQ multiplex PCR; in TCRdb, only in-frame clones are kept and a portion is missing. The table includes 100,000 to 150,000 clones, approximately 85% detected once. Germline assignment: CDR1 MDHEN and CDR2 SYDVKM. This CDR3 region has 16 residues. The V gene end was trimmed by 6 bases and the J gene end by 3 bases; junction bases not matched to a gene: 10. The receptor was derived from a human donor with chronic lymphocytic leukemia. This chain joins TRBV28 and TRBJ1-5; 8 bases match TRBD1. The starting material was PBMCs, obtained after 24 months of ibrutinib treatment. The CDR3 loop is CASSPRTGRDNQPQHF. The CDR3 DNA sequence: TGTGCCAGCAGCCCAAGGACAGGGAGGGACAATCAGCCCCAGCATTTT.